Included here is one T cell receptor (beta chain) sequence, with context. The data originate from a study of cytomegalovirus exposure and HLA in healthy donors. Study-level background: As an earlier analysis found, about 179 million T cells yielded about 100 million unique TCR beta sequences.

The PCR ran on 60 Vbeta and 13 Jbeta primers. The table came from immunoSEQ multiplex PCR; TCRdb's copy has only in-frame clones and leaves some out. The sample carries about 150,000 clones, 80% recorded once. Germline V gene lookup returns CDR1 SGHTA and CDR2 FQGNSA. The CDR3 consists of 16 residues. V lost 1 base, J lost 0 bases, and 6 bases stayed unmatched. The chain joins TRBV7-2 to TRBJ2-7, with 7 nucleotides matching TRBD1. The sequencing sample was made of PBMCs. This TCR derives from a young man in good health. CDR3 DNA: TGTGCCAGCAGCTTAGGAAGGGGGCCCCTCTCCTACGAGCAGTACTTC. Translating gives CASSLGRGPLSYEQYF.